The T cell receptor (beta chain) under discussion was sequenced for a study of blood T cell repertoires in COVID-19. At the level of the study: There were acute and convalescent COVID-19 samples, and they came from the United States, Italy and Spain.

Trimming cost V 8 bases and J 6 bases; bases outside gene matches: 5. The CDR3 contains 11 residues. Germline CDR1 GTSNPN, CDR2 SVGIG (reference sequence). In the original analysis: Scientists estimated how many nucleated cells there were by amplifying reference gene primers. Libraries were prepared by immunoSEQ multiplex PCR; TCRdb keeps only in-frame clonotypes and omits some of them. V and J calls plus clone size are reproduced from that table; the DNA served to infer D and trimming. The repertoire holds about 80,000 clones, with about 80% as singletons. The TCR was taken from a man older than 75 with acute or convalescent COVID-19. Material: peripheral blood. The V gene is TRBV30, the J gene TRBJ2-3; TRBD2 agrees at 7 bases. For the CDR3, the DNA is TGTGCCGGACGGGGGGAGGATACGCAGTATTTT. Translating it yields CAGRGEDTQYF.